The 26 T cell receptor beta chains in this list originate from one sample, sequenced in a study of CD8 T cells in ankylosing spondylitis. Via MiXCR, TCRdb re-called the 5' RACE reads, giving one row per CDR3 protein. The profile shows more than 650,000 distinct CDR3 sequences, approximately 10% of them singletons. Whole-study findings and limits: Several highly homologous variants made up a TCR beta motif, and this motif appeared characteristic of ankylosing spondylitis blood.

For these receptors, no antigen is known. Specimen: blood, either unsorted or a sorted T cell fraction (not recorded which). These receptors were collected from a male donor with ankylosing spondylitis.

This clonotype has just a few counts. The chain uses TRBV20-1 and TRBJ2-5, with D possibly being TRBD1 (7 bases). Germline V CDR1 and CDR2: DFQATT, SNEGSKA (reference sequence). Trimming left V 6 bases short and J 5 bases short, with 16 bases between. There are 13 residues in the CDR3. DNA for the CDR3: TGCAGTGCCCGGGGGACAGCGGCGGAGACCCAGTACTTC. Protein sequence: CSARGTAAETQYF.

DNA of the CDR3: TGTGCCAGCAGAGAGGACGGCTATGGCTACACCTTC. The encoded protein is CASREDGYGYTF. The chain recombines TRBV2 with TRBJ1-2; D is undetermined. CDR3 length: 12 residues. Germline CDR1 SNHLY, CDR2 FYNNEI. The V end lost 6 bases, the J end lost 4 bases, and 9 bases lay between the germline ends.

The chain employs TRBV7-2 and TRBJ2-5; D gene ambiguous. The length of the CDR3 is 14 residues. Germline CDR1 is SGHTA and CDR2 is FQGNSA. The V gene lost 2 bases and the J gene lost 2 bases, with 9 bases spanning the gap. The CDR3 nucleotides are TGTGCCAGCAGCTTATCACAGTTTCAAGAGACCCAGTACTTC. Translating gives CASSLSQFQETQYF.

This clonotype was seen a handful of times. V is TRBV5-1 and J is TRBJ1-1; 7 nucleotides align to TRBD1. CDR1 and CDR2 from the germline V gene are SGHRS and YFSETQ. V was pared by 5 bases and J by 0 bases, with 10 bases of the junction left unmatched. The CDR3 loop spans 16 amino acids. The CDR3 coding sequence is TGCGCCAGCAGTTACTTGGGGACAGTACTGAACACTGAAGCTTTCTTT. Translated, it gives CASSYLGTVLNTEAFF.

V is TRBV7-9 and J is TRBJ2-3; D call uncertain. The ends were cut back, 0 bases at V and 3 bases at J, with 4 bases in the middle. Germline CDR1 and CDR2: SEHNR and FQNEAQ (reference sequence). This CDR3 region has 13 residues. The CDR3 DNA is TGTGCCAGCAGCTTAGCGATGACAGATACGCAGTATTTT. This encodes CASSLAMTDTQYF.

The CDR3 sequence: CASLSGTHSYEQYF. CDR3 in DNA: TGTGCCAGTCTCTCCGGGACACACTCCTACGAGCAGTACTTC. The V and J genes are TRBV6-2 or TRBV6-3 and TRBJ2-7; the D gene is possibly TRBD1 (6 bases). Germline CDR1 MNHEY, CDR2 SVGEGT. The ends were cut back, 9 bases at V and 0 bases at J, with 15 bases in the middle. The CDR3 contains 14 residues.

The chain combines TRBV7-8 with TRBJ1-4, with D possibly being TRBD1 (5 bases). Trimming left V 2 bases short and J 5 bases short, with 15 bases between. The CDR3 runs 16 residues. Germline V gene sequence: CDR1 SGHVS, CDR2 FQNEAQ. The CDR3 DNA reads as TGTGCCAGCAGCTTATTCTGGGGGGAAGGAAATGAAAAACTGTTTTTT. It encodes CASSLFWGEGNEKLFF.

V usage is TRBV7-3 and J usage is TRBJ2-3; D is possibly TRBD1 (6 bases). This CDR3 has 15 residues. Looked up from germline, CDR1 is SGHTA and CDR2 is FQGTGA. V lost 5 bases, J lost 0 bases, and 12 bases lay in between. The DNA for the CDR3 is TGTGCCAGCAGCCCAGTCGGGACAAGCACAGATACGCAGTATTTT. Translating gives CASSPVGTSTDTQYF.

This chain links TRBV20-1 with TRBJ2-1; 11 nucleotides agree with TRBD2. CDR1 is DFQATT and CDR2 is SNEGSKA in the germline V gene (reference sequence). The CDR3 contains 15 residues. J gave up 5 bases and V 5 bases, and 8 bases lay outside the gene matches. CDR3 DNA: TGCAGTGCTTTCATAGCGGGAGGGCCGGACAATGAGCAGTTCTTC. This gives the protein CSAFIAGGPDNEQFF.

The chain employs TRBV7-2 and TRBJ1-2; 9 positions agree with TRBD1. This CDR3 is 15 amino acids long. Germline V gene lookup returns CDR1 SGHTA and CDR2 FQGNSA. V shed 5 bases, J shed 4 bases, and the junction held 8 bases outside the gene matches. In DNA, the CDR3 is TGTGCCAGCAGCAAGCTACAGGGGGCTGGCTATGGCTACACCTTC. Protein: CASSKLQGAGYGYTF. Complete variable domain (other parts from reference TRBV7-2 and TRBJ1-2): GAGVSQSPSNKVTEKGKDVELRCDPISGHTALYWYRQSLGQGLEFLIYFQGNSAPDKSGLPSDRFSAERTGGSVSTLTIQRTQQEDSAVYLCASSKLQGAGYGYTFGSGTRLTVV.

The chain carries TRBV20-1 and TRBJ2-7; TRBD2 matches at 7 bases. Germline values: CDR1 DFQATT, CDR2 SNEGSKA (reference sequence). The CDR3 covers 14 residues. Unmatched junction bases numbered 8, after V lost 6 bases and J lost 0 bases. The CDR3 region is CSAGGWDYSYEQYF. CDR3 in DNA: TGCAGTGCAGGAGGGTGGGACTACTCCTACGAGCAGTACTTC.

This clonotype turned up a few times. The CDR3 region is CSVARDWVSTDTQYF. For the CDR3, the DNA is TGCAGCGTAGCCAGGGATTGGGTCAGCACAGATACGCAGTATTTT. The chain employs TRBV29-1 and TRBJ2-3, with TRBD1 as a possible D gene (5 bases). The V gene's germline CDR1 is SQVTM and CDR2 ANQGSEA. V was clipped by 6 bases and J by 0 bases, with 16 bases between them. This CDR3 has 15 residues.

This clonotype was counted ten times or more. The gene calls are TRBV20-1 and TRBJ1-1; D gene unclear. CDR3 length equals 14 residues. The germline gives CDR1 DFQATT, CDR2 SNEGSKA (reference sequence). Trimming cost V 0 bases and J 8 bases, with 16 bases left between them. This CDR3 reads CSARDWGGWKEAFF. The CDR3 nucleotides are TGCAGTGCTAGAGATTGGGGAGGGTGGAAGGAAGCTTTCTTT.

The J gene is TRBJ2-1, the V gene TRBV20-1; D is ambiguous. This CDR3 contains 13 residues. Per germline, CDR1 DFQATT and CDR2 SNEGSKA (reference sequence). Trimming shortened V by 3 bases and J by 1 base, and 7 bases separated the two germline ends. Written as DNA, the CDR3 is TGCAGTGCTAGTAAGGGTTCCTACAATGAGCAGTTCTTC. It is translated as CSASKGSYNEQFF.

To note about this clonotype: One end of the junction does not line up with germline, which may come from a read error. The genes are TRBV7-7 and TRBJ2-5; 7 bases align to TRBD2. The CDR3 is made up of 16 amino acids. Germline CDR1 and CDR2: SSHAT and FNYEAQ (reference sequence). In DNA form, the CDR3 reads TGTGCTAGCAGCTTAGGCAGCGGGGTTCCTTTTGAGACCCAGTACTTC. Protein product: CASSLGSGVPFETQYF.

V gene TRBV20-1 combines with J gene TRBJ2-7; TRBD2 agrees at 9 bases. The CDR3 loop spans 19 amino acids. With 5 bases clipped from V and 6 bases from J, the junction kept 26 bases outside the gene matches. Germline CDR1 DFQATT, CDR2 SNEGSKA (reference sequence). CDR3 loop: CSAGLPTSGTTGPLSEQYF. The CDR3 bases are TGCAGTGCTGGGCTCCCGACTAGCGGCACCACTGGACCCCTCTCCGAGCAGTACTTC.

The rearrangement links TRBV7-2 to TRBJ2-7; 9 nucleotides agree with TRBD2. CDR3 length: 15 residues. Trimming cost V 3 bases and J 2 bases; bases outside gene matches: 5. CDR1 and CDR2 from the germline V gene are SGHTA and FQGNSA. For the CDR3, the DNA is TGTGCCAGCAGCTTGGCTGCTAGCGGGGCCTACGAGCAGTACTTC. It translates to CASSLAASGAYEQYF.

This chain links TRBV20-1 with TRBJ2-3, with 10 bases that match TRBD2. CDR1 is DFQATT, CDR2 SNEGSKA, per germline (reference sequence). After removal of 7 bases from V and 3 bases from J, the junction contained 7 bases not matched to a gene. The CDR3 has 14 amino acids. The CDR3: CSGEREGVTDTQYF. The CDR3 nucleotides read TGCAGTGGAGAGCGGGAGGGAGTTACAGATACGCAGTATTTT.

This clonotype has only a few counts. The V gene is TRBV6-5, the J gene TRBJ2-1; perhaps TRBD2 as D (6 bases). Trimming left V 1 base short and J 4 bases short, with 11 bases between. The CDR3 sequence is 15 residues long. The germline V gene encodes CDR1 MNHEY and CDR2 SVGAGI. The CDR3 nucleotides are TGTGCCAGCAGTTACTGGCCTAGCGAGTACAATGAGCAGTTCTTC. Translation gives CASSYWPSEYNEQFF.

CDR3 amino acids: CASSRRDSEGMALNYYEQYF. For the CDR3, the DNA is TGTGCCAGTAGTAGGAGGGACAGCGAGGGGATGGCCTTGAACTACTACGAGCAGTACTTC. This sequence joins TRBV19 and TRBJ2-7; D might be TRBD1 (7 bases). The CDR3 loop spans 20 amino acids. Germline CDR1 and CDR2: LNHDA and SQIVND (reference sequence). V was shortened by 4 bases and J by 3 bases, with 31 bases between the two germline ends.

The chain combines TRBV20-1 with TRBJ1-4; unclear D gene. This CDR3 is built from 14 residues. In germline, CDR1 is DFQATT, CDR2 SNEGSKA (reference sequence). Trimming removed 0 bases at V and 4 bases at J, with 9 bases between. This CDR3 is CSARDLQYNEKLFF. CDR3 DNA sequence: TGCAGTGCTAGAGATTTACAGTATAATGAAAAACTGTTTTTT.

This clonotype occurred a few times. The chain recombines TRBV7-8 with TRBJ2-2; tentative D call: TRBD1 (7 bases). Trimming stripped 5 bases from V and 5 bases from J, with 15 bases between. The CDR3 runs to 15 residues. CDR1 is SGHVS, CDR2 FQNEAQ, per germline. In nucleotides, the CDR3 is TGTGCCAGCAGCCCTTCGACAGGGAGGACCGGGGAGCTGTTTTTT. Translated: CASSPSTGRTGELFF. Supplemented by reference TRBV7-8 and TRBJ2-2, the full variable domain reads GAGVSQSPRYKVAKRGQDVALRCDPISGHVSLFWYQQALGQGPEFLTYFQNEAQLDKSGLPSDRFFAERPEGSVSTLKIQRTQQEDSAVYLCASSPSTGRTGELFFGEGSRLTVL.

This clonotype has just a few counts. CDR3 in amino acids: CSVEKNPSWDTQYF. The CDR3 DNA follows: TGCAGCGTTGAAAAAAACCCCTCTTGGGATACGCAGTATTTT. The J gene is TRBJ2-3, the V gene TRBV29-1, with D unresolved. Germline assignment: CDR1 SQVTM and CDR2 ANQGSEA. V lost 2 bases and J 6 bases, leaving 15 bases between the germline ends. CDR3 length equals 14 residues.

The chain carries TRBV30 and TRBJ1-1; D possibly corresponds to TRBD1 (5 bases). The CDR3 sequence is 13 residues long. V was cut by 0 bases and J by 4 bases, with 9 bases left in between. Germline assignment: CDR1 GTSNPN and CDR2 SVGIG (reference sequence). The DNA for the CDR3 is TGTGCCTGGAGTGTCGCAGGGATCACTGAAGCTTTCTTT. As protein: CAWSVAGITEAFF.

This clonotype was seen more than once but under ten times. The chain links TRBV10-3 to TRBJ2-7, with D unclear. Looked up from germline, CDR1 is ENHRY and CDR2 is SYGVKD. The CDR3 covers 16 residues. V was shortened by 2 bases and J by 1 base, with 15 bases between the two germline ends. The CDR3 nucleotides read TGTGCCATCAGTGAGGGGTACGGCGGTCAATCCTACGAGCAGTACTTC. It translates to CAISEGYGGQSYEQYF.

This clonotype has a count of ten or more. The rearrangement uses TRBV10-1 and TRBJ2-5; D uncertain. This CDR3 spans 13 amino acids. Germline-derived CDR1 and CDR2 are WNHNN and SYGVQD (reference sequence). V lost 4 bases, J lost 2 bases, and 8 bases lay in between. The DNA for the CDR3 is TGCGCCAGCAGTGCCCAAGTTCAAGAGACCCAGTACTTC. It is translated as CASSAQVQETQYF.